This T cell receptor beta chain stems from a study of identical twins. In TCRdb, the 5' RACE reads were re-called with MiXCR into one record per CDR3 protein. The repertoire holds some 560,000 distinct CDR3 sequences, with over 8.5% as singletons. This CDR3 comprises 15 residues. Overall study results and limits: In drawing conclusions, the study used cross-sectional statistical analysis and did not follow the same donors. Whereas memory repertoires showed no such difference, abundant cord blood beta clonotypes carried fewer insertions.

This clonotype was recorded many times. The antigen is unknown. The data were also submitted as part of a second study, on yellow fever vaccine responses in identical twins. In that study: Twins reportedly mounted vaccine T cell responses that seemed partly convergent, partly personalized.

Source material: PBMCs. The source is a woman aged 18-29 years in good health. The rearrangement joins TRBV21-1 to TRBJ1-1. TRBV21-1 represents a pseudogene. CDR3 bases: TGTGCCAGCAGCAGACGTGGACGGACGAACACTGAAGCTTTCTTT. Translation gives CASSRRGRTNTEAFF.